These 10 T cell receptor beta chains originate from one sample sequenced in a study of radiotherapy plus CTLA-4 blockade in lung cancer. Sequencing was performed with immunoSEQ multiplex PCR; in TCRdb, only in-frame clones are kept and a portion is missing. The data show tens of thousands of clones, roughly four fifths seen once. The sequencing here drew on peripheral blood, taken from a patient treated with radiotherapy plus ipilimumab. All receptors derive from a human donor with non-small cell lung cancer whose response to radiotherapy plus ipilimumab could not be evaluated.

This clone was found a few times. The chain links TRBV6-6 to TRBJ2-4; D is ambiguous. The V gene lost 3 bases and the J gene lost 8 bases, with 14 bases spanning the gap. The CDR3 runs 14 residues. Germline CDR1 is MNHNY and CDR2 is SVGAGI (reference sequence). CDR3 sequence reads: CASSYTDRVDIQYF. In nucleotides, the CDR3 is TGTGCCAGCAGTTATACGGATCGGGTAGACATTCAGTACTTC.

This chain links TRBV29-1 with TRBJ2-1, with a possible D match to TRBD2 (5 bases). The germline V gene encodes CDR1 SQVTM and CDR2 ANQGSEA. The V gene lost 4 bases and the J gene lost 4 bases, with 11 bases spanning the gap. The CDR3 has 13 residues. The CDR3 nucleotides are TGCAGCGTTGGGACTTCGGAATACAATGAGCAGTTCTTC. It encodes CSVGTSEYNEQFF.

This clone appeared once. V gene TRBV21-1 combines with J gene TRBJ2-1; the D call in the table, TRBD2, was not verified against the DNA. TRBV21-1 is designated a pseudogene. This CDR3 has 16 amino acids. The CDR3, as DNA: TGTGCCAGCAGCCCTGGGCCTAGCGGGGTCCATAATGAGCAGTTCTTC. Translated: CASSPGPSGVHNEQFF.

This CDR3 reads CASRLDRGFNNEQFF. The CDR3 DNA follows: TGTGCCAGCAGACTCGACAGGGGGTTTAACAATGAGCAGTTCTTC. The rearrangement links TRBV5-4 to TRBJ2-1; 9 nucleotides align to TRBD1. J gave up 5 bases and V 5 bases, and 8 bases lay outside the gene matches. The CDR3 length is 15 residues. From germline, CDR1 is SGHNT and CDR2 YYREEE (reference sequence). Full variable domain (outside the CDR3, taken from reference TRBV5-4 and TRBJ2-1): ETGVTQSPTHLIKTRGQQVTLRCSSQSGHNTVSWYQQALGQGPQFIFQYYREEENGRGNFPPRFSGLQFPNYSSELNVNALELDDSALYLCASRLDRGFNNEQFFGPGTRLTVL.

This rearrangement joins TRBV5-6 to TRBJ2-1; 9 positions agree with TRBD1. V was pared by 0 bases and J by 5 bases, with 6 bases of the junction left unmatched. The CDR3 is 16 residues long. Germline-derived CDR1 and CDR2 are SGHDT and YYEEEE. DNA of the CDR3: TGTGCCAGCAGCTTGGACGGGACAGGGAAAGACAATGAGCAGTTCTTC. Protein sequence: CASSLDGTGKDNEQFF.

The chain joins TRBV7-3 to TRBJ2-7, with D possibly being TRBD2 (5 bases). V was cut by 0 bases and J by 0 bases, with 21 bases left in between. The CDR3 is 19 residues long. The V gene's germline CDR1 is SGHTA and CDR2 FQGTGA. The CDR3 DNA sequence: TGTGCCAGCAGCTTAACAAGAATCGCTAGCTTACTGAGCTCCTACGAGCAGTACTTC. Translated, it gives CASSLTRIASLLSSYEQYF. Based on the CDR3 plus reference TRBV7-3 and TRBJ2-7, the full variable domain is GAGVSQTPSNKVTEKGKYVELRCDPISGHTALYWYRQSLGQGPEFLIYFQGTGAADDSGLPNDRFFAVRPEGSVSTLKIQRTERGDSAVYLCASSLTRIASLLSSYEQYFGPGTRLTVT.

The CDR3 sequence: CASSQDSSGEWLAGELFF. The CDR3 region has the DNA TGCGCCAGCAGCCAAGATTCGTCCGGAGAGTGGTTAGCCGGGGAGCTGTTTTTT. The V call is TRBV4-1, the J call TRBJ2-2; D is unresolved. Germline V gene lookup returns CDR1 MGHRA and CDR2 YSYEKL. V was pared by 0 bases and J by 6 bases, with 20 bases between. The CDR3 has 18 residues.

The rearrangement joins TRBV15 to TRBJ2-3, with 7 positions matching TRBD1. Germline CDR1 and CDR2: LNHNV and YYDKDF (reference sequence). CDR3 length equals 15 residues. Germline trimming cut 2 bases from V and 6 bases from J; bases unmatched to any gene: 8. In DNA form, the CDR3 reads TGTGCCACCAGCAGACTCGGGACAGTAGGGGATACGCAGTATTTT. Residues: CATSRLGTVGDTQYF.

The chain has TRBV30 and TRBJ2-2; TRBD2 agrees at 9 bases. The V segment lost 0 bases and the J segment 2 bases; nucleotides outside the gene matches: 4. Germline V gives CDR1 GTSNPN, CDR2 SVGIG (reference sequence). The CDR3 length is 16 residues. The CDR3 reads CAWSVRAGGNTGELFF. For the CDR3, the DNA is TGTGCCTGGAGTGTACGAGCGGGAGGCAACACCGGGGAGCTGTTTTTT. Supplemented by reference TRBV30 and TRBJ2-2, the full variable domain reads SQTIHQWPATLVQPVGSPLSLECTVEGTSNPNLYWYRQAAGRGLQLLFYSVGIGQISSEVPQNLSASRPQDRQFILSSKKLLLSDSGFYLCAWSVRAGGNTGELFFGEGSRLTVL.

The chain links TRBV28 to TRBJ2-5; 7 nucleotides align to TRBD2. The J call is in doubt because the DNA end fits TRBJ2-7 better. Germline CDR1 MDHEN, CDR2 SYDVKM. The CDR3 is 16 residues long. The CDR3 sequence is CASSFQRDALTYEQYF. CDR3 coding DNA: TGTGCCAGCAGTTTCCAGCGGGACGCCCTTACATACGAGCAGTACTTC.